These 15 T cell receptor beta chains originate from one sample sequenced in a study of CD8+CD57+ T cells in acquired aplastic anemia. Patients picked for sequencing had shown CD8+CD57+ cell expansion detected by flow cytometry. Profiling of TCR beta VDJ combinations and CDR3 sequences used genomic DNA as template. TCRdb reanalysed the reads using MiXCR and keeps one entry per CDR3 protein. The table has around 200,000 distinct CDR3 sequences, 65% seen once. The sequenced material came from sorted CD4+, CD8+, or CD8+CD57+ T cells (not recorded which) from PBMCs. These receptors were collected from a human donor with aplastic anemia.

This clonotype has at least ten counts. The chain has TRBV4-1 and TRBJ2-5; TRBD2 matches 8 bases. The CDR3 has 15 residues. With V trimmed by 4 bases and J by 0 bases, 4 bases remained unmatched. CDR1 and CDR2 (germline): MGHRA, YSYEKL. Here the CDR3 reads CASSPGGGYQETQYF. Here the CDR3 DNA reads TGCGCCAGCAGCCCGGGCGGGGGGTACCAAGAGACCCAGTACTTC.

The chain joins TRBV7-9 to TRBJ2-7; no clear D gene. The germline gives CDR1 SEHNR, CDR2 FQNEAQ (reference sequence). The CDR3 has 14 residues. Trimming removed 5 bases at V and 3 bases at J, with 14 bases between. DNA of the CDR3: TGTGCCAGCAGCCCCCCGGTTAGCTTCTACGAGCAGTACTTC. This codes for CASSPPVSFYEQYF.

The V gene is TRBV24-1, the J gene TRBJ2-1; no clear D gene. The CDR3 has 17 amino acids. From germline, CDR1 is KGHDR and CDR2 SFDVKD. With 1 base removed from V and 0 bases from J, the gap between germline ends came to 12 bases. CDR3 residues: CATSDFSGVSSYNEQFF. The CDR3, as DNA: TGTGCCACCAGTGATTTCAGTGGGGTCAGCTCCTACAATGAGCAGTTCTTC.

This chain links TRBV6-5 with TRBJ2-7, with TRBD2 matching over 10 bases. Germline V gene data show CDR1 as MNHEY and CDR2 as SVGAGI. The CDR3 totals 15 residues. V shed 5 bases, J shed 5 bases, and the junction held 9 bases outside the gene matches. CDR3 sequence (DNA): TGTGCCAGCAGTGACCTACTAGCGGGGTTCGACGAGCAGTACTTC. Encoded protein: CASSDLLAGFDEQYF.

The rearrangement uses TRBV7-3 and TRBJ1-1; D call uncertain. The CDR3 sequence is 14 residues long. Per the germline V gene, CDR1 is SGHTA and CDR2 is FQGTGA. V lost 5 bases to trimming and J lost 2 bases, with 12 bases between them. DNA of the CDR3: TGTGCCAGCAGCCCGAGTAAGGCTAACACTGAAGCTTTCTTT. It yields the protein CASSPSKANTEAFF.

This clonotype was observed once. V and J are TRBV2 and TRBJ1-2; D not resolved. From germline, CDR1 is SNHLY and CDR2 FYNNEI. The CDR3 length is 13 residues. V lost 8 bases and J lost 4, with 14 bases in between. The CDR3 spells CASSVGRSYGYTF. CDR3 in DNA: TGTGCCAGCTCGGTCGGGCGGTCCTATGGCTACACCTTC.

The rearrangement joins TRBV7-8 to TRBJ1-2; a weak D match, TRBD1 (6 bases). V was shortened by 5 bases and J by 2 bases, with 12 bases between the two germline ends. The CDR3 is made up of 14 amino acids. CDR1 SGHVS and CDR2 FQNEAQ come from the germline V gene. This CDR3 is CASSPGHKNYGYTF. The CDR3 region has the DNA TGTGCCAGCAGCCCGGGACATAAAAACTATGGCTACACCTTC.

Points on this clonotype: The junction departs from germline at one end; a sequencing error may be responsible. The chain joins TRBV25-1 to TRBJ1-2; 9 bases match TRBD1. The CDR3 has 13 residues. The V gene's germline CDR1 is MGHDK and CDR2 SYGVNS. In DNA, the CDR3 is TGTGCCAGCAGTCGGGGGGGACAGGGTGGGGAAAACTTC. This gives the protein CASSRGGQGGENF.

This clonotype was observed a few times. The V gene is TRBV27, the J gene TRBJ2-3; D is unclear. This CDR3 region has 16 residues. Germline-derived CDR1 and CDR2 are MNHEY and SMNVEV (reference sequence). Trimming left V 0 bases short and J 0 bases short, with 10 bases between. This CDR3 is CASSLSLTSSTDTQYF. CDR3 bases: TGTGCCAGCAGTTTATCGCTAACGTCTAGCACAGATACGCAGTATTTT.

The count of this clonotype is one. This chain connects TRBV5-1 to TRBJ2-5; D perhaps matches TRBD2 (5 bases). This CDR3 comprises 18 residues. V was clipped by 0 bases and J by 4 bases, with 22 bases between them. Germline V gene data show CDR1 as SGHRS and CDR2 as YFSETQ. Here the CDR3 DNA reads TGCGCCAGCAGCTTGGAGGCGGGCCCTACCAAAAGTGGAGAGACCCAGTACTTC. Translation: CASSLEAGPTKSGETQYF. Based on the CDR3 plus reference TRBV5-1 and TRBJ2-5, the full variable domain is KAGVTQTPRYLIKTRGQQVTLSCSPISGHRSVSWYQQTPGQGLQFLFEYFSETQRNKGNFPGRFSGRQFSNSRSEMNVSTLELGDSALYLCASSLEAGPTKSGETQYFGPGTRLLVL.

The rearrangement links TRBV5-1 to TRBJ2-5; the D is unclear. Germline CDR1 is SGHRS and CDR2 is YFSETQ. V lost 4 bases, J lost 4 bases, and 8 bases lay in between. This CDR3 contains 12 residues. This CDR3 is CASSRDPETQYF. Here the CDR3 DNA reads TGCGCCAGCAGCCGAGACCCAGAGACCCAGTACTTC.

In its sample, this clonotype was seen a few times. The chain has TRBV29-1 and TRBJ2-2; 9 nucleotides align to TRBD2. The CDR3 is 15 residues long. V shed 6 bases, J shed 0 bases, and the junction held 5 bases outside the gene matches. In germline, CDR1 is SQVTM, CDR2 ANQGSEA. The CDR3 region is CSVLASGTNTGELFF. The CDR3 DNA sequence: TGCAGCGTACTTGCTAGCGGGACGAACACCGGGGAGCTGTTTTTT.

This clonotype was counted between two and nine times. V is TRBV5-1 and J is TRBJ2-3; TRBD1 matches 7 bases. The CDR3 spans 15 residues. Trimming removed 0 bases from V and 0 bases from J; junction bases left unmatched: 1. Germline assignment: CDR1 SGHRS and CDR2 YFSETQ. The CDR3 sequence is CASSLGGQSTDTQYF. The CDR3 coding sequence is TGCGCCAGCAGCTTGGGGGGACAGAGCACAGATACGCAGTATTTT.

The chain recombines TRBV7-9 with TRBJ2-1, with TRBD2 identical over 13 bases. V lost 5 bases, J lost 8 bases, and 6 bases stayed unmatched. Germline-derived CDR1 and CDR2 are SEHNR and FQNEAQ (reference sequence). The CDR3 extends over 15 amino acids. The CDR3 reads CASSQLAGGPYEQFF. The CDR3 nucleotides read TGTGCCAGCAGCCAACTAGCGGGGGGGCCCTATGAGCAGTTCTTC.

The chain joins TRBV20-1 to TRBJ1-6, with a tentative D call TRBD1 (5 bases). Trimming cost V 3 bases and J 14 bases, with 14 bases left between them. The CDR3 extends over 12 amino acids. Germline values: CDR1 DFQATT, CDR2 SNEGSKA (reference sequence). The CDR3 loop is CSARAQGVALHF. CDR3 in DNA: TGCAGTGCTAGGGCCCAGGGAGTGGCCCTCCACTTT.